The table lists the clone carrying this TCR beta chain with a few counts. Its target is unknown. The PCR ran on 60 Vbeta and 13 Jbeta primers. Assay: immunoSEQ multiplex PCR; the TCRdb copy retains only in-frame clones and omits some. The sample has over 100,000 clones; approximately 82% are singletons. The sample comes from a study of cytomegalovirus exposure and HLA in healthy donors. Per germline, CDR1 SGHNT and CDR2 YYREEE (reference sequence). This CDR3 comprises 14 residues. The ends were cut back, 5 bases at V and 1 base at J, with 12 bases in the middle. Whole-study results and caveats: Researchers reported from a later analysis that most CMV-associated TCR beta chains appeared HLA-restricted. In a later analysis, an Asian-associated ancestry cluster reportedly showed fewer N-insertions than the approximately 660-donor mean.

The material sequenced was PBMCs. The clonotype originates from a female donor in good health and CMV-seronegative. The chain has TRBV5-4 and TRBJ1-1; no definite D call. For the CDR3, the DNA is TGTGCCAGCAGATCGTACTCTGGGAACACTGAAGCTTTCTTT. Translated, it gives CASRSYSGNTEAFF.